This entry lists 29 T cell receptor beta chains sequenced from one sample in a study of blood T cell repertoires in COVID-19. The data were produced by immunoSEQ multiplex PCR, yet TCRdb's version contains in-frame clones alone and is incomplete. This table has 62,000 or so clones, over 80% appearing once. The source material was peripheral blood. The receptors stem from a human donor in a cohort sampled during active COVID-19.

This rearrangement joins TRBV28 to TRBJ1-2, with D perhaps matching TRBD1 (5 bases). The germline V gene encodes CDR1 MDHEN and CDR2 SYDVKM. With 11 bases removed from V and 5 bases from J, the gap between germline ends came to 12 bases. This CDR3 contains 11 residues. The CDR3 nucleotides read TGTGCCTCAACAGGTCGTTATGGCTACACCTTC. Translation: CASTGRYGYTF.

The chain has TRBV2 and TRBJ1-1, with 7 bases that match TRBD1. The CDR3 runs to 13 residues. Trimming took 9 bases from V and 4 from J; bases not matched to a gene: 8. Germline V gene sequence: CDR1 SNHLY, CDR2 FYNNEI. The CDR3 spells CARSTGAPTEAFF. The DNA of the CDR3 is TGTGCCAGGTCAACAGGGGCCCCCACTGAAGCTTTCTTT.

In its sample, this clone was seen once. The genes are TRBV4-2 and TRBJ2-7; D is ambiguous. V shed 0 bases and J shed 3 bases, with 9 bases lying between them. Per germline, CDR1 LGHNA and CDR2 YNFKEQ. CDR3 length: 14 residues. The CDR3 coding sequence is TGTGCCAGCAGCCAAGAGCAGGTACACTACGAGCAGTACTTC. As protein: CASSQEQVHYEQYF.

The CDR3 loop reads CASSLQGRNQPQHF. The CDR3 region has the DNA TGTGCCAGCAGTCTACAGGGAAGAAATCAGCCCCAGCATTTT. The chain uses TRBV6-5 and TRBJ1-5; TRBD1 is a possible D gene (6 bases). The V gene's germline CDR1 is MNHEY and CDR2 SVGAGI. This CDR3 region has 14 residues. The V end lost 5 bases, the J end lost 4 bases, and 12 bases lay between the germline ends.

By sample fraction, this clone is medium-sized. The chain joins TRBV7-9 to TRBJ1-2; TRBD1 is a possible D gene (6 bases). Germline loops: CDR1 SEHNR, CDR2 FQNEAQ (reference sequence). Deletions cut 5 bases from V and 7 bases from J, with 8 bases between. The length of the CDR3 is 11 residues. CDR3 in amino acids: CASSVTGGYTF. In nucleotides, the CDR3 is TGTGCCAGCAGCGTGACAGGTGGCTACACCTTC.

V gene TRBV5-1 combines with J gene TRBJ2-1, with TRBD1 matching 7 bases. The CDR3 covers 15 residues. Germline assignment: CDR1 SGHRS and CDR2 YFSETQ. V was clipped by 0 bases and J by 4 bases; unmatched bases: 4. CDR3 DNA sequence: TGCGCCAGCAGCTTGGAGGGGACAGAGTACAATGAGCAGTTCTTC. Its protein is CASSLEGTEYNEQFF. The variable domain in full, completed from reference TRBV5-1 and TRBJ2-1, reads KAGVTQTPRYLIKTRGQQVTLSCSPISGHRSVSWYQQTPGQGLQFLFEYFSETQRNKGNFPGRFSGRQFSNSRSEMNVSTLELGDSALYLCASSLEGTEYNEQFFGPGTRLTVL.

This clone was seen just once. The chain couples TRBV3-1 (or the pseudogene TRBV3-2) to TRBJ1-3; tentative D call: TRBD1 (5 bases). Trimming stripped 4 bases from V and 3 bases from J, with 13 bases between. Germline V gene data show CDR1 as LGHDT and CDR2 as YNNKEL (reference sequence). The CDR3 length is 15 residues. CDR3 residues: CASSRPTGGGNTIYF. The CDR3 DNA is TGTGCCAGCAGCCGACCCACGGGGGGTGGAAACACCATATATTTT.

This chain joins TRBV6-1 and TRBJ1-1; TRBD1 matches at 8 bases. The junction had 7 bases not matched to a gene; V was cut back by 3 bases and J by 10 bases. CDR1 and CDR2 (germline): MNHNS, SASEGT. The CDR3 has 13 amino acids. This CDR3 reads CASSDGQGTSAFF. CDR3 nucleotides: TGTGCCAGCAGTGACGGACAGGGAACCTCAGCTTTCTTT.

This rearrangement joins TRBV24-1 to TRBJ1-3; TRBD1 aligns across 9 bases. This CDR3 contains 16 residues. Germline CDR1 reads KGHDR; CDR2 reads SFDVKD. Germline trimming cut 0 bases from V and 6 bases from J; bases unmatched to any gene: 5. CDR3 amino acids: CATSDLRGQGTNTIYF. For the CDR3, the DNA is TGTGCCACCAGTGATTTGAGGGGACAGGGAACAAACACCATATATTTT.

This chain connects TRBV19 to TRBJ1-1; D is uncertain. The V gene lost 5 bases and the J gene lost 3 bases, with 10 bases spanning the gap. The germline gives CDR1 LNHDA, CDR2 SQIVND (reference sequence). The CDR3 covers 13 residues. The CDR3 bases are TGTGCCAGTAGTTCGAAGGGAGACACTGAAGCTTTCTTT. Amino acid sequence: CASSSKGDTEAFF.

The rearrangement links TRBV19 to TRBJ2-6, with D maybe TRBD1 (6 bases). The germline V gene encodes CDR1 LNHDA and CDR2 SQIVND (reference sequence). This CDR3 comprises 16 residues. V was shortened by 5 bases and J by 5 bases, with 16 bases between the two germline ends. The CDR3: CASSGRGLDRANVLTF. CDR3 bases: TGTGCCAGTAGTGGCAGGGGCCTCGATCGGGCCAACGTCCTGACTTTC.

V usage is TRBV6-4 and J usage is TRBJ1-1; D possibly corresponds to TRBD1 (5 bases). The V gene lost 1 base and the J gene lost 4 bases, with 10 bases spanning the gap. The CDR3 totals 14 residues. CDR1 and CDR2 from the germline V gene are MRHNA and SNTAGT. The CDR3 protein is CASSDLGGGTEAFF. In nucleotides, the CDR3 is TGTGCCAGCAGTGACTTGGGGGGGGGCACTGAAGCTTTCTTT.

The chain carries TRBV27 and TRBJ1-5; D is unclear. The CDR3 consists of 15 residues. Germline V CDR1 and CDR2: MNHEY, SMNVEV (reference sequence). The germline V and J ends were trimmed by 0 bases and 4 bases, with 10 bases remaining between them. The CDR3 bases are TGTGCCAGCAGTTTATCGGCAGGCTTAAATCAGCCCCAGCATTTT. It encodes CASSLSAGLNQPQHF.

The V and J genes are TRBV6-5 and TRBJ2-2; tentative D call: TRBD2 (6 bases). The CDR3 consists of 13 residues. Germline V gene lookup returns CDR1 MNHEY and CDR2 SVGAGI. The V end was cut by 7 bases, the J end by 6 bases, with 12 bases between. This CDR3 reads CASKPGVAGELFF. In DNA, the CDR3 is TGTGCCAGCAAACCGGGGGTCGCCGGGGAGCTGTTTTTT.

CDR3 region: CAHTVQGDSYNEQFF. CDR3 DNA: TGTGCCCACACCGTCCAGGGCGACTCCTACAATGAGCAGTTCTTC. V is TRBV5-4 and J is TRBJ2-1; D might be TRBD1 (5 bases). The length of the CDR3 is 15 residues. Germline V lookup: CDR1 SGHNT, CDR2 YYREEE (reference sequence). V lost 10 bases, J lost 0 bases, and 17 bases lay in between.

The rearrangement joins TRBV30 to TRBJ2-3; no clear D. V lost 2 bases, J lost 2 bases, and 14 bases lay in between. This CDR3 has 15 amino acids. In germline, CDR1 is GTSNPN, CDR2 SVGIG (reference sequence). This CDR3 is CAWSPPHLPTDTQYF. CDR3 nucleotides: TGTGCCTGGAGTCCCCCCCATCTACCCACAGATACGCAGTATTTT.

V gene TRBV7-2 combines with J gene TRBJ2-7; 8 bases map to TRBD2. Trimming cost V 6 bases and J 5 bases; bases outside gene matches: 12. CDR1 and CDR2 from the germline V gene are SGHTA and FQGNSA. The CDR3 extends over 15 amino acids. CDR3 sequence reads: CASRDWRGAGDEQYF. The CDR3 coding sequence is TGTGCCAGCAGGGATTGGCGGGGGGCCGGGGACGAGCAGTACTTC.

The chain joins TRBV7-9 to TRBJ2-3; possible D gene TRBD1, 5 bases. The CDR3 sequence is 13 residues long. Germline loops: CDR1 SEHNR, CDR2 FQNEAQ (reference sequence). The V end was cut by 6 bases, the J end by 6 bases, with 13 bases between. The CDR3 region has the DNA TGTGCCAGCAGACAATCAGGGTTGGATACGCAGTATTTT. Residues: CASRQSGLDTQYF.

The CDR3 DNA reads TGTGCCTGGAGTATTGGAGGGAATGGAAATCAGCCCCAGCATTTT. Its protein product is CAWSIGGNGNQPQHF. The V call is TRBV30, the J call TRBJ1-5, with unresolved D. Germline CDR1 is GTSNPN and CDR2 is SVGIG (reference sequence). The CDR3 is 15 amino acids. The V and J ends lost 2 bases and 4 bases respectively, with 15 bases between them.

This clone has just one count. The CDR3 region is CASSPIAGVNTGELFF. The CDR3 DNA sequence: TGTGCCAGCTCACCCATAGCGGGAGTTAACACCGGGGAGCTGTTTTTT. The V call is TRBV18, the J call TRBJ2-2; 9 bases are a match to TRBD2. Germline V gene data show CDR1 as KGHSH and CDR2 as LQKENI. V shed 3 bases and J 2 bases; nucleotides not matched to a gene: 4. The length of the CDR3 is 16 residues.

The V call is TRBV2, the J call TRBJ1-2, with D perhaps matching TRBD1 (6 bases). CDR3 length: 14 residues. Germline V gene sequence: CDR1 SNHLY, CDR2 FYNNEI. V shed 2 bases and J shed 3 bases, with 10 bases lying between them. DNA for the CDR3: TGTGCCAGCAGTGAACAGGGGTCCCACTATGGCTACACCTTC. The encoded protein is CASSEQGSHYGYTF.

V and J are TRBV7-9 and TRBJ1-4, with 11 bases matching TRBD1. The CDR3 is made up of 18 amino acids. CDR1 SEHNR and CDR2 FQNEAQ come from the germline V gene (reference sequence). Unmatched junction bases numbered 14, after V lost 4 bases and J lost 7 bases. CDR3 coding DNA: TGTGCCAGCAGCTGGACAGGGGGCGCGACGGGTGACCCTGAAAAACTGTTTTTT. Its protein is CASSWTGGATGDPEKLFF. The entire variable domain, with the rest obtained from reference TRBV7-9 and TRBJ1-4, is as follows: DTGVSQNPRHKITKRGQNVTFRCDPISEHNRLYWYRQTLGQGPEFLTYFQNEAQLEKSRLLSDRFSAERPKGSFSTLEIQRTEQGDSAMYLCASSWTGGATGDPEKLFFGSGTQLSVL.

The genes are TRBV3-1 (or the pseudogene TRBV3-2) and TRBJ2-1, with 8 bases identical to TRBD2. Germline loops: CDR1 LGHDT, CDR2 YNNKEL (reference sequence). The CDR3 has 14 residues. J gave up 6 bases and V 4 bases, and 5 bases lay outside the gene matches. The CDR3 protein is CASSPQTSGNEQFF. In DNA, the CDR3 is TGTGCCAGCAGCCCCCAAACTAGCGGCAATGAGCAGTTCTTC.

The chain employs TRBV3-1 (or the pseudogene TRBV3-2) and TRBJ2-5; D unclear. Germline V CDR1 and CDR2: LGHDT, YNNKEL (reference sequence). The germline V and J ends were trimmed by 0 bases and 5 bases, with 13 bases remaining between them. This CDR3 spans 15 amino acids. In DNA, the CDR3 is TGTGCCAGCAGCCAAGATTGGGTAGCTGGCGAGACCCAGTACTTC. Its protein product is CASSQDWVAGETQYF.

This clone was seen just once. V usage is TRBV10-3 and J usage is TRBJ2-7, with 7 bases matching TRBD2. The ends lost 10 bases at V and 4 bases at J; junction bases unmatched: 7. This CDR3 region has 12 residues. Germline CDR1 is ENHRY and CDR2 is SYGVKD. Here the CDR3 reads CATTGGNYEQYF. The CDR3 DNA reads TGTGCCACAACCGGGGGGAATTACGAGCAGTACTTC.

The J gene is TRBJ1-2, the V gene TRBV19, with no clear D. CDR1 and CDR2 from the germline V gene are LNHDA and SQIVND (reference sequence). The CDR3 consists of 13 residues. Trimming shortened V by 7 bases and J by 8 bases, and 17 bases separated the two germline ends. The CDR3 region is CASNPSATGGYTF. In DNA, the CDR3 is TGTGCCAGTAATCCGTCGGCGACGGGGGGCTACACCTTC.

The genes are TRBV6-5 and TRBJ1-1, with 8 bases identical to TRBD1. With V trimmed by 2 bases and J by 8 bases, 10 bases remained unmatched. The CDR3 has 15 amino acids. Germline V gene data show CDR1 as MNHEY and CDR2 as SVGAGI. CDR3 coding DNA: TGTGCCAGCAGTTACCTTGGCAGGGGGCTTCGGGAAGCTTTCTTT. Amino acid sequence: CASSYLGRGLREAFF.

This rearrangement joins TRBV19 to TRBJ2-1; a possible D gene is TRBD1 (7 bases). V lost 7 bases, J lost 7 bases, and 23 bases lay in between. The CDR3 has 16 amino acids. Germline CDR1 and CDR2: LNHDA and SQIVND (reference sequence). This CDR3 reads CASTPGGGHGPNEQFF. The DNA for the CDR3 is TGTGCCAGTACCCCCGGAGGGGGCCATGGTCCGAATGAGCAGTTCTTC.

CDR3 DNA: TGTGCCACCAGTGATTATCCGCCTTCGACAGGGCGTTCGGAGACCCAGTACTTC. It encodes CATSDYPPSTGRSETQYF. The chain employs TRBV24-1 and TRBJ2-5; 7 bases are shared with TRBD1. Germline assignment: CDR1 KGHDR and CDR2 SFDVKD. V gave up 2 bases and J gave up 5 bases; unmatched junction bases: 16. The CDR3 has 18 amino acids.